These T cell receptor beta chains were read from a single sample in a study of shared clonotypes between healthy human individuals. Profiling relied on immunoSEQ multiplex PCR, and the TCRdb table lists in-frame clones only, not all of them. The sample records a few million clones, roughly 92% being singletons. The specimen sequenced was naive CD4+ T cells from PBMCs. The receptor set was obtained from a man younger than 35 in good health. Some clones in this sample may be carry-over from other donors' samples. Each CDR3 is given with its conserved first and last residue. The D gene is left open where the match is weak. Some rows mark clone size as missing; the rest say once, few, many or name a class of expanded clone.

j_call v_call d_call clone_size cdr3_nt cdr3_aa
TRBJ2-7 TRBV4-2 TRBD2 . TGTGCCAGCAGCCAAGCCCGACTAGCAAGGTTTTACGAGCAGTACTTC CASSQARLARFYEQYF
TRBJ2-3 TRBV7-3 . . TGTGCCAGCAGCTTCACTAGTAGCTCAGATACGCAGTATTTT CASSFTSSSDTQYF
TRBJ2-3 TRBV2 TRBD2 . TGTGCCAGCACGCAAGCGGGATTTAGCACAGATACGCAGTATTTT CASTQAGFSTDTQYF
TRBJ2-1 TRBV12-2 . once TGTGCAAGTCGGGGTAGCGGGAGCGATGAGCAGTTCTTC CASRGSGSDEQFF
TRBJ2-3 TRBV5-1 TRBD2 . TGCGCCAGCAGCTTCATAGCGGGAGAGACAGATACGCAGTATTTT CASSFIAGETDTQYF
TRBJ2-7 TRBV7-9 TRBD1 . TGTGCCAGCAGCTCGCAGACAGGGGTGAAGACCTACGAGCAGTACTTC CASSSQTGVKTYEQYF
TRBJ2-7 TRBV10-1 . . TGCGCCAGCAGTCCGAGGGACATCGTGTTGGAGTACTTC CASSPRDIVLEYF
TRBJ1-1 TRBV28 . . TGTGCCAGCAGTCCATATGGCAACACTGAAGCTTTCTTT CASSPYGNTEAFF
TRBJ1-2 TRBV5-4 TRBD1 once TGTGCCAGCAGCTTCCTACTAGACAGGGGATTATCCTTC CASSFLLDRGLSF
TRBJ2-7 TRBV7-2 . . TGTGCCAGCAGCACTTACGGGACTTTCTACGAGCAGTACTTC CASSTYGTFYEQYF
TRBJ2-1 TRBV7-9 . once TGTGCCAGCAGCCAGACAGGCTTTTTGAATGAGCAGTTCTTC CASSQTGFLNEQFF
TRBJ2-6 TRBV7-6 . . TGTGCCAGCAGCTTAGTCCCTGGCGGGACCCTCGAGCGTTTC CASSLVPGGTLERF
TRBJ2-3 TRBV11-2 . . TGTGCCAGCAACCCCCAGAGAGAAAGAGCAGATACGCAGTATTTT CASNPQRERADTQYF
TRBJ2-2 TRBV5-1 TRBD2 . TGCGCCAGCAGTTTACTAGCGGTAGGCACCGGGGAGCTGTTTTTT CASSLLAVGTGELFF
TRBJ2-3 TRBV5-6 . once TGTGCCAGCAGTCGTGGGGGCACAGATACGCAGTATTTT CASSRGGTDTQYF
TRBJ2-7 TRBV9 . . TGTGCCAGCAGCGTCCTACCAGACTACGAGCAGTACTTC CASSVLPDYEQYF
TRBJ1-2 TRBV5-1 TRBD1 . TGCGCCAGCAGCCCAGGACAGGGTGTCAATGGCTACACCTTC CASSPGQGVNGYTF
TRBJ1-1 TRBV18 TRBD1 . TGTGCCAGCTCGACTCAGGGGGGATCCTTGAACACTGAAGCTTTCTTT CASSTQGGSLNTEAFF
TRBJ2-1 TRBV7-2 . . TGTGCCAGCAGCTTACCTGCAGGCTCGAGCTCCTACAATGAGCAGTTCTTC CASSLPAGSSSYNEQFF
TRBJ2-1 TRBV28 TRBD2 . TGTGCCAGCAGTTCTTCAACCGGGACTAGGGGGTTCTTC CASSSSTGTRGFF
TRBJ1-4 TRBV30 . . TGTGCCTGGAGTGTGCAACAGTCGGGGGAAAAACTGTTTTTT CAWSVQQSGEKLFF
TRBJ1-1 TRBV30 . . TGTGCCTGTAAAAGCGGGATCCAGGGGACTGAAGCTTTCTTT CACKSGIQGTEAFF
TRBJ2-6 TRBV28 . . TGTGCCAGCAGCACGACTCTCTCTGGGGCCAACGTCCTGACTTTC CASSTTLSGANVLTF
TRBJ2-5 TRBV5-1 TRBD2 . TGCGCCAGCAGCTTGGGCGGGGGTGAGACCCAGTACTTC CASSLGGGETQYF
TRBJ2-5 TRBV7-9 . . TGTGCCAGCAGCTTATGGCAGGGGCAAGAGACCCAGTACTTC CASSLWQGQETQYF
TRBJ1-2 TRBV5-2 . once TGTGCCAGCAGCTTGTATGGCTACACCTTC CASSLYGYTF
TRBJ2-7 TRBV19 . . TGTGCCAGTAGTAGTGACTTTACCTACGAGCAGTACTTC CASSSDFTYEQYF
TRBJ1-2 TRBV7-2 TRBD1 once TGTGCCAGCAGCTTAGAACTTGGGGACAGGGGTGACGGCTACACCTTC CASSLELGDRGDGYTF
TRBJ2-7 TRBV9 . . TGTGCCAGCAGCGTGGGGGGAAACTCCTACGAGCAGTACTTC CASSVGGNSYEQYF